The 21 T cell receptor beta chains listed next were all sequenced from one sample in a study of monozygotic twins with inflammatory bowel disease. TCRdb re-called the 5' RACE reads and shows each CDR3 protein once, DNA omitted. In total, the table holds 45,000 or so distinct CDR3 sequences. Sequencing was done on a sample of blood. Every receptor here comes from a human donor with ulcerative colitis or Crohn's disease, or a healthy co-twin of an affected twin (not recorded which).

CDR3 sequence reads: CASSPRTETYNEQFF. This chain connects TRBV4-1 to TRBJ2-1; TCRdb indicates TRBD1, and absent DNA this call remains unverified. The germline gives CDR1 MGHRA, CDR2 YSYEKL. The CDR3 sequence is 15 residues long.

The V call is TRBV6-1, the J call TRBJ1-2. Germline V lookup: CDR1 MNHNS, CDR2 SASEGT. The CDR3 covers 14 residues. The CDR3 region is CASREEGHSGGYTF.

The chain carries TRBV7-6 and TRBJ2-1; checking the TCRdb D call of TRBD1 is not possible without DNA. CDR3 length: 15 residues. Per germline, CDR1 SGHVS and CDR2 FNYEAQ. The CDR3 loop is CASSFEGRGSAEQFF.

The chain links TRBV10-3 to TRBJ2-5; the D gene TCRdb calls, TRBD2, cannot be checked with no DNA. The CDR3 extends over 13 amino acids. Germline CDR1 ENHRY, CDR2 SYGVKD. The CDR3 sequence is CAIGGGSAETQYF.

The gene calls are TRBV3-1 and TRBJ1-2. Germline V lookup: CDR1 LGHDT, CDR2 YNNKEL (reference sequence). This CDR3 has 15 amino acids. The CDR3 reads CASSQGSARNYGYTF. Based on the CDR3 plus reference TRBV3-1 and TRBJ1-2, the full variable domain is DTAVSQTPKYLVTQMGNDKSIKCEQNLGHDTMYWYKQDSKKFLKIMFSYNNKELIINETVPNRFSPKSPDKAHLNLHINSLELGDSAVYFCASSQGSARNYGYTFGSGTRLTVV.

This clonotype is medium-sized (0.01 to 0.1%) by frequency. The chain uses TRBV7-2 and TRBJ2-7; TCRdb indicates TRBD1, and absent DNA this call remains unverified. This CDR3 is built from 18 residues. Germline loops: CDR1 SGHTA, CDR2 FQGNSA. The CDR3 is CASSPDRDGFVKGYEQYF. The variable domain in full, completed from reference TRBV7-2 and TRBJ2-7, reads GAGVSQSPSNKVTEKGKDVELRCDPISGHTALYWYRQSLGQGLEFLIYFQGNSAPDKSGLPSDRFSAERTGGSVSTLTIQRTQQEDSAVYLCASSPDRDGFVKGYEQYFGPGTRLTVT.

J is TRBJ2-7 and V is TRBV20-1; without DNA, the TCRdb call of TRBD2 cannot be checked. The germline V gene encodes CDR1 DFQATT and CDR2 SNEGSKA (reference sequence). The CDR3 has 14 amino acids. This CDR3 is CSARLEGKADEQYF.

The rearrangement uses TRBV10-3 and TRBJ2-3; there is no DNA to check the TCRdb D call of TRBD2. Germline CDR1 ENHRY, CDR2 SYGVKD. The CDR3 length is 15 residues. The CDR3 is CATILAAVRSDTQYF.

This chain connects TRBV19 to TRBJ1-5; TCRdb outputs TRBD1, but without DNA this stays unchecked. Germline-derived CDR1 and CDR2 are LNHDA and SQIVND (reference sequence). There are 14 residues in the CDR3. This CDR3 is CASGTVDSNQPQHF.

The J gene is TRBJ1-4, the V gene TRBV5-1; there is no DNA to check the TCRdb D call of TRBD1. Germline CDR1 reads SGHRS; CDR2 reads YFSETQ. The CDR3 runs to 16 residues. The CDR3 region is CASSLSSGQGSEKLFF.

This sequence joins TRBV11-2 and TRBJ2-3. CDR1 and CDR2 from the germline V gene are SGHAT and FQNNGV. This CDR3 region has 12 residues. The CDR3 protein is CASSPVTDTQYF.

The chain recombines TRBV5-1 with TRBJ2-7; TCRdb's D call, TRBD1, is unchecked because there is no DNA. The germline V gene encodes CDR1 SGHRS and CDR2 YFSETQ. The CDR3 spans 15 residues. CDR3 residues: CASSRAGTNNYEQYF.

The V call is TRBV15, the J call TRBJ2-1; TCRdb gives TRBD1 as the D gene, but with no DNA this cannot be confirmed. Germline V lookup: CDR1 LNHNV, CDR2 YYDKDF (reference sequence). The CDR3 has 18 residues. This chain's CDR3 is CATSRDRSPQGFYNEQFF.

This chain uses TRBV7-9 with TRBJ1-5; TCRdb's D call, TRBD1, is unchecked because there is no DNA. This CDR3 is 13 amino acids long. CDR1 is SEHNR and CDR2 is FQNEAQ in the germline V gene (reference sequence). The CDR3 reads CASSSPGNQPQHF.

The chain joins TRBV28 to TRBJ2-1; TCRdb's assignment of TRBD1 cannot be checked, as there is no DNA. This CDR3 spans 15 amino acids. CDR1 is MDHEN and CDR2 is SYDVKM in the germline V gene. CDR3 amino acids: CASSLTGGLGNEQFF.

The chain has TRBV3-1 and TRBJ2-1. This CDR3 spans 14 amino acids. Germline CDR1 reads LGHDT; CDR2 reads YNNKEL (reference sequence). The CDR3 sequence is CASSQEGRRNEQFF.

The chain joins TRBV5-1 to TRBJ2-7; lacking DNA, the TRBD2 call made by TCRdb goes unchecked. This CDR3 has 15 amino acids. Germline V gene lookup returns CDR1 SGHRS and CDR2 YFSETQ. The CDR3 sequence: CASSLGSISGPEQYF.

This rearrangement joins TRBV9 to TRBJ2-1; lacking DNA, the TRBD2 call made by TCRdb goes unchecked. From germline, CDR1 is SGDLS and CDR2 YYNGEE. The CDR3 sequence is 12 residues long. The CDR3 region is CASSWRGNEQFF.

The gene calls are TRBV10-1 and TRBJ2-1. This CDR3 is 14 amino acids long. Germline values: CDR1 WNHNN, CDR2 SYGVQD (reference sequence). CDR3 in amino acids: CASSDQGSYNEQFF.

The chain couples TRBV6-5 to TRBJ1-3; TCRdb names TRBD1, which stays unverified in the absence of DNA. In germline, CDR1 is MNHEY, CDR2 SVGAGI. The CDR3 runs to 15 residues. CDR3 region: CASSYSGGDGNTIYF.

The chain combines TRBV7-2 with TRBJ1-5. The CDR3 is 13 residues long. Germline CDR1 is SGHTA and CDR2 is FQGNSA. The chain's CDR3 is CASSLGGYGPQHF.